This T cell receptor (beta chain) was sequenced in a study of human T cells and chemical hapten exposure. Study-level background: Small pooled library volume differences chiefly drove per-sample TCR yield variation.

In TCRdb, the RACE reads were re-called with MiXCR into one record per CDR3 protein. The repertoire holds 40,000 or so distinct CDR3 sequences, around 10% seen once, with around 2% in the top ten. This CDR3 is built from 18 residues. Between the trimmed V and J ends, which lost 2 bases and 4 bases, there was a span of 21 bases. Germline-derived CDR1 and CDR2 are MDHEN and SYDVKM. There are many counts of this clonotype. Time point defined: pre-sensitization, week 0. Treatment of the sample: therapeutic diphenylcyclopropenone sensitization with weekly scalp DPC. It was from unfractionated whole blood that total RNA was extracted.

The sequencing used whole blood, collected in connection with sensitization to the hapten diphenylcyclopropenone (DPC). This chain connects TRBV28 to TRBJ1-3, with D maybe TRBD1 (5 bases). The sequence was obtained from a woman aged 40 to 50 with alopecia areata. Some clones in this sample may be carry-over from other donors' samples. This CDR3 is CASSLIPPGGARGNTIYF. CDR3 bases: TGTGCCAGCAGTTTAATCCCCCCGGGTGGGGCGCGAGGAAACACCATATATTTT.